The sequence of this TCR beta chain was determined in a study of cytomegalovirus exposure and HLA in healthy donors. Points from the study as a whole: Cytomegalovirus association was assigned to 150 to 200 TCR beta chains. Specificity for CMV antigens was confirmed in vitro for a few of the CMV-associated chains.

The CDR3 is 15 amino acids. From germline, CDR1 is WSHSY and CDR2 SAAADI. Trimming removed 10 bases from V and 2 bases from J, with 21 bases in between. The donors were members of the roughly 120-subject validation cohort (separate from the approximately 730-subject first cohort). The data were produced by immunoSEQ multiplex PCR, yet TCRdb's version contains in-frame clones alone and is incomplete. The sample has 130,000 to 150,000 clones, approximately 92% seen once. To note about this clone: What it binds is not known.

The source is a woman aged 18-29 years in good health and CMV-seropositive. Sequencing used PBMCs. The chain couples TRBV10-2 to TRBJ2-7, with a weak D call TRBD1 (6 bases). DNA of the CDR3: TGCGCCACCAGGACAGTTTCCTCACTACCCTACGAGCAGTACTTC. Its translation is CATRTVSSLPYEQYF.